A selection of T cell receptor beta chains follows, all from one sample in a study of cytomegalovirus exposure and HLA in healthy donors. Only in-frame clones appear in the TCRdb table, and some are missing; sequencing was by immunoSEQ multiplex PCR. The sample consists of 140,000 or so clones, 75% to 80% of them appearing once. The sample taken for sequencing was PBMCs. The receptor source for this set is a young woman in good health and CMV-seropositive. Both conserved end residues are part of each CDR3. A D gene is named only where the DNA matches it firmly. Some rows mark clone size as missing; the rest say once, few, many or name a class of expanded clone.

j_call: TRBJ1-5; clone_size: .; v_call: TRBV6-5; cdr3_length: 15; d_call: .; cdr3_aa: CASSYSGRANQPQHF; cdr3_nt: TGTGCCAGCAGTTACTCCGGGAGGGCCAATCAGCCCCAGCATTTT
j_call: TRBJ1-5; clone_size: .; v_call: TRBV7-2; cdr3_length: 15; d_call: .; cdr3_aa: CASSSGGLGNQPQHF; cdr3_nt: TGTGCCAGCAGCTCGGGGGGGTTGGGCAATCAGCCCCAGCATTTT
j_call: TRBJ1-5; clone_size: once; v_call: TRBV1; cdr3_length: 15; d_call: .; cdr3_aa: CTSSPLRSPNQPQHF; cdr3_nt: TGCACCAGCAGCCCCCTGAGGAGTCCAAATCAGCCCCAGCATTTT
j_call: TRBJ1-6; clone_size: .; v_call: TRBV5-8; cdr3_length: 14; d_call: .; cdr3_aa: CASSLLGGNSPLHF; cdr3_nt: TGTGCCAGCAGCCTCCTCGGGGGTAATTCACCCCTCCACTTT
j_call: TRBJ2-3; clone_size: .; v_call: TRBV4-1; cdr3_length: 21; d_call: TRBD2; cdr3_aa: CASSQAIRPGTSGGVRDTQYF; cdr3_nt: TGCGCCAGCAGCCAAGCGATCCGTCCCGGGACTAGCGGGGGGGTCAGAGATACGCAGTATTTT
j_call: TRBJ1-2; clone_size: .; v_call: TRBV2; cdr3_length: 12; d_call: .; cdr3_aa: CASTLGGRYYTF; cdr3_nt: TGTGCCAGCACCCTAGGCGGGCGTTACTACACCTTC
j_call: TRBJ1-1; clone_size: .; v_call: TRBV6-6; cdr3_length: 13; d_call: .; cdr3_aa: CASGGTANTEAFF; cdr3_nt: TGTGCCAGCGGGGGGACTGCGAACACTGAAGCTTTCTTT
j_call: TRBJ1-1; clone_size: once; v_call: TRBV6-5; cdr3_length: 15; d_call: .; cdr3_aa: CASSYSGRLNTEAFF; cdr3_nt: TGTGCCAGCAGTTACTCGGGGCGGTTGAACACTGAAGCTTTCTTT
j_call: TRBJ2-3; clone_size: .; v_call: TRBV5-1; cdr3_length: 17; d_call: TRBD2; cdr3_aa: CASSSRGGAVLTDTQYF; cdr3_nt: TGCGCCAGCAGCTCCCGCGGGGGGGCCGTTCTCACAGATACGCAGTATTTT
j_call: TRBJ2-3; clone_size: .; v_call: TRBV28; cdr3_length: 14; d_call: .; cdr3_aa: CASSSPGQTDTQYF; cdr3_nt: TGTGCCAGCAGTTCTCCGGGACAAACAGATACGCAGTATTTT
j_call: TRBJ2-1; clone_size: few; v_call: TRBV29-1; cdr3_length: 11; d_call: .; cdr3_aa: CSWGTNNEQFF; cdr3_nt: TGCAGCTGGGGGACAAACAATGAGCAGTTCTTC
j_call: TRBJ2-5; clone_size: few; v_call: TRBV11-2; cdr3_length: 14; d_call: TRBD1; cdr3_aa: CASSPWTGQETQYF; cdr3_nt: TGTGCCAGCAGCCCTTGGACAGGGCAAGAGACCCAGTACTTC
j_call: TRBJ2-2; clone_size: few; v_call: TRBV6-5; cdr3_length: 13; d_call: .; cdr3_aa: CASSPLGTGELFF; cdr3_nt: TGTGCCAGCAGCCCGCTAGGTACCGGGGAGCTGTTTTTT
j_call: TRBJ2-2; clone_size: .; v_call: TRBV6-5; cdr3_length: 15; d_call: .; cdr3_aa: CASSKRQRNTGELFF; cdr3_nt: TGTGCCAGCAGCAAAAGACAGAGGAACACCGGGGAGCTGTTTTTT
j_call: TRBJ1-3; clone_size: few; v_call: TRBV5-6; cdr3_length: 14; d_call: TRBD1; cdr3_aa: CASSGQGAKNTIYF; cdr3_nt: TGTGCCAGCAGTGGACAGGGGGCTAAAAACACCATATATTTT
j_call: TRBJ2-1; clone_size: .; v_call: TRBV5-1; cdr3_length: 14; d_call: .; cdr3_aa: CASSLGQSYNEQFF; cdr3_nt: TGCGCCAGCAGCTTGGGACAGAGCTACAATGAGCAGTTCTTC
j_call: TRBJ1-3; clone_size: .; v_call: TRBV5-1; cdr3_length: 17; d_call: TRBD1; cdr3_aa: CASSFTSPGQVPNTIYF; cdr3_nt: TGCGCCAGCAGCTTTACTTCTCCGGGACAGGTCCCGAACACCATATATTTT